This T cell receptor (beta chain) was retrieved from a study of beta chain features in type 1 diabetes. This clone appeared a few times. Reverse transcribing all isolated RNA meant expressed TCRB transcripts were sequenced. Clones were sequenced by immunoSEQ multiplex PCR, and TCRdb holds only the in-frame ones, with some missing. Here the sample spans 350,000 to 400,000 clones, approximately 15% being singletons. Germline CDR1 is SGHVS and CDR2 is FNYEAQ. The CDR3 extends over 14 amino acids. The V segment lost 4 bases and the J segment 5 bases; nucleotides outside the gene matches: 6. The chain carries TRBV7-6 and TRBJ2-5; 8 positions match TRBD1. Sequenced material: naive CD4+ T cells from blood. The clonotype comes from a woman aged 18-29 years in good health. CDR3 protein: CASSSGTGGETQYF. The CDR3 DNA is TGTGCCAGCAGCTCTGGGACAGGAGGGGAGACCCAGTACTTC.